Shown below are 27 T cell receptor beta chains from a single sample sequenced in a study of early T cells in non-severe SARS-CoV-2 infection. TCRdb fed the 5' RACE reads into MiXCR, producing one record per CDR3 protein. The sample includes tens of thousands of distinct CDR3 sequences, 9.5% to 15% of them seen just once. Sample: whole blood. The receptors come from an adult who was a healthcare worker with PCR-confirmed SARS-CoV-2 infection or an uninfected control (not recorded which).

The chain employs TRBV19 and TRBJ1-2; TRBD1 aligns across 7 bases. The CDR3 covers 13 residues. After removal of 6 bases from V and 1 base from J, the junction contained 2 bases not matched to a gene. Per the germline V gene, CDR1 is LNHDA and CDR2 is SQIVND (reference sequence). CDR3 DNA sequence: TGTGCCAGTAGACGGGACAGTAACTATGGCTACACCTTC. Translation: CASRRDSNYGYTF.

The rearrangement links TRBV20-1 to TRBJ2-2, with D uncertain. Germline-derived CDR1 and CDR2 are DFQATT and SNEGSKA (reference sequence). The CDR3 extends over 17 amino acids. The ends were cut back, 0 bases at V and 5 bases at J, with 19 bases in the middle. The CDR3 loop reads CSARDLTHSSRTGELFF. The CDR3 DNA sequence: TGCAGTGCTAGAGATCTGACCCACAGCTCGCGGACCGGGGAGCTGTTTTTT.

As concerns this clonotype: The conserved closing phenylalanine or tryptophan is absent in this CDR3, likely reflecting a read error. The DNA is omitted, as the CDR3 cannot be located on it reliably, and the CDR3 follows TCRdb's listing. V usage is TRBV7-9 and J usage is TRBJ2-7; TRBD2, the table's D call, lacks a check against the DNA. The CDR3 spans 11 residues, counting both ends. The germline V gene has CDR1 SEHNR and CDR2 FQNEAQ (reference sequence). CDR3 residues: CASSGRDLLLL.

This clonotype was counted ten times or more. The chain is built from TRBV6-4 and TRBJ2-2, with 8 bases fitting TRBD2. The CDR3 has 14 residues. The ends lost 8 bases at V and 1 base at J; junction bases unmatched: 3. CDR1 and CDR2 (germline): MRHNA, SNTAGT. The CDR3 bases are TGTGCCAGCCAGCGGGAGATGAACACCGGGGAGCTGTTTTTT. This translates into CASQREMNTGELFF.

This clonotype turned up a few times. The chain employs TRBV6-6 and TRBJ1-2, with D unresolved. This CDR3 spans 14 amino acids. V was shortened by 6 bases and J by 4 bases, with 15 bases between the two germline ends. Looked up from germline, CDR1 is MNHNY and CDR2 is SVGAGI (reference sequence). CDR3: CASRVRDTSYGYTF. The CDR3 DNA follows: TGTGCCAGCAGGGTCCGCGACACTAGCTATGGCTACACCTTC.

Ten or more counts support this clonotype. This chain uses TRBV20-1 with TRBJ2-7; 9 bases are a match to TRBD2. Germline V gene data show CDR1 as DFQATT and CDR2 as SNEGSKA (reference sequence). V trimming: 6 bases; J trimming: 4 bases; junction bases outside the gene matches: 7. The CDR3 has 13 amino acids. For the CDR3, the DNA is TGCAGTGCACAGACTAGCGGAAAATACGAGCAGTACTTC. This encodes CSAQTSGKYEQYF.

In this sample, this clonotype turned up a few times. The CDR3 coding sequence is TGTGCCAGCAGCCTATCGACAGATTCCTTCACCGGGGAGCTGTTTTTT. Translation gives CASSLSTDSFTGELFF. V is TRBV12-3 or TRBV12-4 and J is TRBJ2-2, with a weak D call TRBD1 (5 bases). The CDR3 is 16 amino acids. V was pared by 6 bases and J by 4 bases, with 18 bases between.

The V and J genes are TRBV15 and TRBJ1-2; D is possibly TRBD1 (5 bases). The CDR3 is 14 residues long. CDR1 and CDR2 from the germline V gene are LNHNV and YYDKDF (reference sequence). V was shortened by 0 bases and J by 4 bases, with 9 bases between the two germline ends. This chain's CDR3 is CATSRDAGTYGYTF. CDR3 in DNA: TGTGCCACCAGCAGAGATGCAGGGACCTATGGCTACACCTTC. The full variable domain, with the rest looked up from reference TRBV15 and TRBJ1-2, is DAMVIQNPRYQVTQFGKPVTLSCSQTLNHNVMYWYQQKSSQAPKLLFHYYDKDFNNEADTPDNFQSRRPNTSFCFLDIRSPGLGDTAMYLCATSRDAGTYGYTFGSGTRLTVV.

For this clonotype: A clone one base away is much larger, so this may be a read error. V and J are TRBV5-1 and TRBJ2-1; 9 positions match TRBD2. Germline V CDR1 and CDR2: SGHRS, YFSETQ. This CDR3 is 16 amino acids long. The CDR3 spells CASSPGGSGSYNERFF. The CDR3 coding sequence is TGCGCCAGCAGCCCCGGGGGTAGCGGGAGTTACAATGAGCGGTTCTTC.

This clonotype has more than one count but fewer than ten. V is TRBV6-5 and J is TRBJ2-1; TRBD2 matches 10 bases. The CDR3 contains 15 residues. Unmatched junction bases numbered 4, after V lost 2 bases and J lost 6 bases. The germline gives CDR1 MNHEY, CDR2 SVGAGI. CDR3 protein: CASSYGLAGVNEQFF. The CDR3 coding sequence is TGTGCCAGCAGTTACGGCCTAGCGGGAGTCAATGAGCAGTTCTTC.

This clonotype was found many times. The chain carries TRBV28 and TRBJ2-2; D not resolved. Germline lookup yields CDR1 MDHEN and CDR2 SYDVKM. Deletions cut 1 base from V and 7 bases from J, with 10 bases between. The CDR3 contains 14 residues. CDR3 coding DNA: TGTGCCAGCAGTTTATCCTGGGTTGACGGGGAGCTGTTTTTT. Translation gives CASSLSWVDGELFF.

This clonotype was counted only a few times. The chain carries TRBV6-1 and TRBJ2-5; 8 bases are a match to TRBD2. The CDR3 sequence is 17 residues long. In germline, CDR1 is MNHNS, CDR2 SASEGT. The ends lost 0 bases at V and 2 bases at J; junction bases unmatched: 8. The CDR3 bases are TGTGCCAGCAGTGAAGCGGCATCGAGCGGGGGACAAGAGACCCAGTACTTC. It yields the protein CASSEAASSGGQETQYF.

This clonotype was recorded many times. This chain links TRBV20-1 with TRBJ2-2; 9 nucleotides agree with TRBD2. Germline V gene sequence: CDR1 DFQATT, CDR2 SNEGSKA (reference sequence). J was trimmed by 2 bases and V by 2 bases; bases with no gene match: 3. The CDR3 sequence is 15 residues long. CDR3 in amino acids: CSARSSGVNTGELFF. CDR3 nucleotides: TGCAGTGCTAGATCTAGCGGGGTCAACACCGGGGAGCTGTTTTTT.

This clonotype was found many times. The chain uses TRBV7-2 and TRBJ1-2, with TRBD1 as a possible D gene (6 bases). CDR1 SGHTA and CDR2 FQGNSA come from the germline V gene. Trimming took 5 bases from V and 4 from J, leaving 20 bases between them. This CDR3 has 16 residues. For the CDR3, the DNA is TGTGCCAGCAGCATCTTAGCAGGGGTTGAGGGCTATGGCTACACCTTC. This translates into CASSILAGVEGYGYTF.

This clonotype was picked up many times. The chain recombines TRBV12-3 or TRBV12-4 with TRBJ2-1; 9 positions agree with TRBD2. J lost 4 bases, V lost 4 bases, and 5 bases had no gene match. The length of the CDR3 is 15 residues. CDR3 residues: CASSSERGVYNEQFF. The CDR3 region has the DNA TGTGCCAGCAGTTCGGAGCGGGGGGTATACAATGAGCAGTTCTTC.

This clonotype has only a few counts. Here the CDR3 reads CASINTGKGTEAFF. The CDR3 DNA reads TGTGCCAGCATCAACACAGGGAAAGGTACTGAAGCTTTCTTT. The V gene is TRBV5-5, the J gene TRBJ1-1; maybe TRBD1 (6 bases). Between the trimmed V and J ends, which lost 6 bases and 5 bases, there was a span of 17 bases. Germline V gives CDR1 SGHKS, CDR2 YYEKEE (reference sequence). This CDR3 comprises 14 residues.

Comment on this clonotype: Compared with germline, one end of the junction differs, possibly owing to a read error. V is TRBV20-1 and J is TRBJ2-3, with D possibly being TRBD2 (5 bases). The CDR3 length is 14 residues. Per the germline V gene, CDR1 is DFQATT and CDR2 is SNEGSKA (reference sequence). CDR3 bases: TGCGGTGCTAGAGAGACTACCCCGACAGATACGCAGTATTTT. Residues: CGARETTPTDTQYF.

V is TRBV28 and J is TRBJ1-4, with TRBD1 matching 7 bases. V shed 5 bases and J 7 bases; nucleotides not matched to a gene: 10. The CDR3 runs to 15 residues. The germline V gene has CDR1 MDHEN and CDR2 SYDVKM. The CDR3 sequence: CASSRRQGWIEKLFF. DNA of the CDR3: TGTGCCAGCAGTCGTAGACAGGGCTGGATTGAAAAACTGTTTTTT.

This clonotype was detected ten times or more. The chain uses TRBV6-2 or TRBV6-3 and TRBJ1-1; possibly TRBD1 for D (5 bases). The CDR3 covers 14 residues. Per the germline V gene, CDR1 is MNHEY and CDR2 is SVGEGT. Trimming took off 4 bases at V and 6 bases at J, with 15 bases between the two ends. The CDR3 is CASSSGRTRPEAFF. The CDR3 DNA is TGTGCCAGCAGTTCGGGCAGGACACGACCTGAAGCTTTCTTT.

Ten or more counts support this clonotype. This chain connects TRBV11-2 to TRBJ2-7; a possible D gene is TRBD1 (5 bases). The CDR3 has 12 residues. From germline, CDR1 is SGHAT and CDR2 FQNNGV. The germline V and J ends were trimmed by 5 bases and 7 bases, with 12 bases remaining between them. CDR3 sequence reads: CASSEAGREQYF. CDR3 in DNA: TGTGCCAGCAGCGAGGCAGGGCGGGAGCAGTACTTC.

This clonotype was seen repeatedly, ten times or more. This CDR3 reads CASSTGATGGNEKLFF. In DNA form, the CDR3 reads TGTGCCAGCAGCACTGGGGCCACCGGGGGTAATGAAAAACTGTTTTTT. The chain combines TRBV7-7 with TRBJ1-4, with D perhaps matching TRBD1 (5 bases). Deletions cut 5 bases from V and 4 bases from J, with 17 bases between. Germline V gene sequence: CDR1 SSHAT, CDR2 FNYEAQ (reference sequence). The CDR3 extends over 16 amino acids.

In this sample, this clonotype turned up many times. V is TRBV7-2 and J is TRBJ2-4, with TRBD2 as a possible D gene (5 bases). Germline CDR1 and CDR2: SGHTA and FQGNSA. Trimming took 0 bases from V and 9 from J, leaving 15 bases between them. The CDR3 has 15 amino acids. The CDR3 DNA sequence: TGTGCCAGCAGCTTAGCCGCGAGGGATCAGAGCATTCAGTACTTC. Amino acids: CASSLAARDQSIQYF.

This clonotype was observed a few times. This rearrangement joins TRBV5-1 to TRBJ1-1; a weak D match, TRBD1 (6 bases). Germline V gives CDR1 SGHRS, CDR2 YFSETQ. The CDR3 loop spans 17 amino acids. V was clipped by 3 bases and J by 1 base, with 19 bases between them. This chain's CDR3 is CASSWGDRQGTNTEAFF. CDR3 DNA sequence: TGCGCCAGCAGCTGGGGCGACAGGCAGGGAACGAACACTGAAGCTTTCTTT.

The rearrangement links TRBV3-1 to TRBJ2-5; D ambiguous. Germline CDR1 and CDR2: LGHDT and YNNKEL (reference sequence). The CDR3 length is 14 residues. V lost 4 bases and J 1 base, leaving 10 bases between the germline ends. Here the CDR3 reads CASSLELPQETQYF. The CDR3 DNA is TGTGCCAGCAGCCTGGAGCTTCCCCAAGAGACCCAGTACTTC.

A few counts support this clonotype. The chain is built from TRBV20-1 and TRBJ1-5; D is ambiguous. The CDR3 loop spans 12 amino acids. Germline CDR1 reads DFQATT; CDR2 reads SNEGSKA (reference sequence). The CDR3 loop reads CSAPSVNQPQHF. The CDR3 DNA sequence: TGCAGCGCCCCCTCGGTAAATCAGCCCCAGCATTTT.

This clonotype was counted a few times. The gene calls are TRBV20-1 and TRBJ2-1; 8 nucleotides align to TRBD2. The CDR3 contains 16 residues. Germline V CDR1 and CDR2: DFQATT, SNEGSKA (reference sequence). J lost 8 bases, V lost 3 bases, and 15 bases had no gene match. The CDR3 loop reads CSARVFAGGSPDEQFF. CDR3 nucleotide sequence: TGCAGTGCTAGGGTTTTTGCGGGGGGTTCCCCCGATGAGCAGTTCTTC.

The chain is built from TRBV5-1 and TRBJ1-2; D perhaps matches TRBD1 (5 bases). Looked up from germline, CDR1 is SGHRS and CDR2 is YFSETQ. The V gene lost 4 bases and the J gene lost 7 bases, with 23 bases spanning the gap. This CDR3 has 16 amino acids. The CDR3 protein is CASSAGQEPDRGGYTF. The CDR3 DNA sequence: TGCGCCAGCAGCGCAGGACAAGAACCGGATAGGGGTGGCTACACCTTC.